The clone carrying this T cell receptor (beta chain) was picked up one time. Its antigen is unknown. CDR1 and CDR2 (germline): KGHSH, LQKENI. V was trimmed by 3 bases and J by 0 bases, leaving 12 bases between them. The CDR3 runs to 15 residues. The time point: week 23, last vaccination. With topical imiquimod, each dose of the vaccine consisted of 300 ug of mutant IDH1 20-mer peptide. Each donor presented with a new WHO grade 3 or 4 astrocytoma that tested IDH1-mutant and showed ATRX loss. This sample is part of a study of a mutant IDH1 vaccine in newly diagnosed glioma. For the study at large: Vaccination began 4-6 weeks post radiotherapy alone, or with temozolomide cycles.

Sequenced by immunoSEQ multiplex PCR; TCRdb stores in-frame clones only, minus some. The sample holds about 86,000 clones, roughly 85% seen once. Study-wide results and caveats: Vaccine-induced immune responses were detected in around 92% of patients.

This sample comprised PBMCs, obtained from a glioma patient whose treatment included an IDH1 peptide vaccine. The chain employs TRBV18 and TRBJ2-7; D is unclear. This TCR was sampled from a man younger than 45 with glioma. Some clones in this sample may be carry-over from other donors' samples. This CDR3 is CASSPGPRSSYEQYF. The CDR3 DNA reads TGTGCCAGCTCACCCGGGCCGAGGAGCTCCTACGAGCAGTACTTC.